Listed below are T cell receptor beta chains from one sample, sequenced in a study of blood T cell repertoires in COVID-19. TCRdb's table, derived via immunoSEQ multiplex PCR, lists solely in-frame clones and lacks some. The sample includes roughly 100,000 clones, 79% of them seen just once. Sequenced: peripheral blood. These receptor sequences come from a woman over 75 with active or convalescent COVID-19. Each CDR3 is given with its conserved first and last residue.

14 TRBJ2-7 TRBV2 CASSDLVKSGEQYF
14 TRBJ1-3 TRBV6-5 CATKGVRSGNTIYF
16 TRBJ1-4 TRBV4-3 CASSQRGRDRGEKLFF
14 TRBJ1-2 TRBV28 CASSLIIRGYGYTF
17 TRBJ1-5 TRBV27 CASSLMRTGDSNQPQHF
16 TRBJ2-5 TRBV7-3 CASSLLPSGSGGTQYF
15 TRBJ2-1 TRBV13 CASTEGLAGINEQFF
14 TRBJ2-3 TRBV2 CASRKQGSTDTQYF
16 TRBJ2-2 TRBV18 CASSPNSGRASGELFF
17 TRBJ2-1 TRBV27 CASSSGQGLGRTNEQFF
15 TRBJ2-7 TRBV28 CASSLPGDTYYEQYF
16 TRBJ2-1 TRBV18 CASSQPPDRGPNEQFF
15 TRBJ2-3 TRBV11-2 CASSLGLAGADTQYF
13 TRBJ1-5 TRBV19 CASSPGGNQPQHF
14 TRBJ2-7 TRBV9 CASSVGGAADEQYF
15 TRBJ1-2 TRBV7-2 CASSPGQGAEDSYTF
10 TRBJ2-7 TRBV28 CASTGSEQYF
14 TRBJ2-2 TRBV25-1 CASSLSSNTGELFF
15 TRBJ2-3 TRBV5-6 CASSLLAGDRDTQYF
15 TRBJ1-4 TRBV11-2 CASSFGQLNNEKLFF
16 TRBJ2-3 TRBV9 CASSEGLAGGSDTQYF
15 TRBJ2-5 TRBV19 CASRELTSGRETQYF
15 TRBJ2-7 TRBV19 CASSMGTGLSYEQYF
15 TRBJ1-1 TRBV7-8 CASSPRTGGLTEAFF